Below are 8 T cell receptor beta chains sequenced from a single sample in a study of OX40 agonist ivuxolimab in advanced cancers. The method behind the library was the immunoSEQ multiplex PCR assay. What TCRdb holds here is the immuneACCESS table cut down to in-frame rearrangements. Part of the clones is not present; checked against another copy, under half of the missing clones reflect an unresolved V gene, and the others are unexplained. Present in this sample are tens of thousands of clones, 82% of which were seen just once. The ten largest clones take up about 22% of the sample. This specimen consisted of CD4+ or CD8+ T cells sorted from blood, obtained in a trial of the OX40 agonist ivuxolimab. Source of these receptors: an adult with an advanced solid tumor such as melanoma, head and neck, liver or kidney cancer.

The CDR3: CASSLTGEAEQYF. CDR3 DNA: TGCGCCAGCAGTCTGACAGGGGAGGCCGAGCAGTACTTC. The chain links TRBV4-3 to TRBJ2-7; TRBD1 matches 8 bases. CDR1 is LGHNA, CDR2 YSLEER, per germline. The CDR3 is 13 residues long. Losses at the gene ends were 6 bases for V and 6 bases for J; bases not matched to a gene: 7.

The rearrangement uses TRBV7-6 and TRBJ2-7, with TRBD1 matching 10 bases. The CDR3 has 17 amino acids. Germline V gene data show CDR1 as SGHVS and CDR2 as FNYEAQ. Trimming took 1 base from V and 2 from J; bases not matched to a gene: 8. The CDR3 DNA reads TGTGCCAGCAGCTTAGAGGGCGGACAGGGGGTCGCCTACGAGCAGTACTTC. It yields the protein CASSLEGGQGVAYEQYF.

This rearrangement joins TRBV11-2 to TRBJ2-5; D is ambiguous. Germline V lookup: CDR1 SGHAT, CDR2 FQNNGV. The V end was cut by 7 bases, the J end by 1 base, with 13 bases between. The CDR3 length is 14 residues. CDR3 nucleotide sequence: TGTGCCAGCATCAAGGGTTGGGGCCAAGAGACCCAGTACTTC. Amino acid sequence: CASIKGWGQETQYF.

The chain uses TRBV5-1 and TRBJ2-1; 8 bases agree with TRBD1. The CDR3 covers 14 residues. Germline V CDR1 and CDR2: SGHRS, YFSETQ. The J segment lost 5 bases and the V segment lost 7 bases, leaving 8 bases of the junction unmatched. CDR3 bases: TGCGCCAGCTCAGGACAGGGCCCTGACAATGAGCAGTTCTTC. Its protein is CASSGQGPDNEQFF.

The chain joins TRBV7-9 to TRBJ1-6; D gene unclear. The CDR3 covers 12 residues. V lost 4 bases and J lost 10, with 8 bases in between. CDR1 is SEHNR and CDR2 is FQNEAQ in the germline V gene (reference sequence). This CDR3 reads CASSSGKSPLHF. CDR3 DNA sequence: TGTGCCAGCAGCTCCGGGAAATCACCCCTCCACTTT. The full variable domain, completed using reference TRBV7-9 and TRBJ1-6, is DTGVSQNPRHKITKRGQNVTFRCDPISEHNRLYWYRQTLGQGPEFLTYFQNEAQLEKSRLLSDRFSAERPKGSFSTLEIQRTEQGDSAMYLCASSSGKSPLHFGNGTRLTVT.

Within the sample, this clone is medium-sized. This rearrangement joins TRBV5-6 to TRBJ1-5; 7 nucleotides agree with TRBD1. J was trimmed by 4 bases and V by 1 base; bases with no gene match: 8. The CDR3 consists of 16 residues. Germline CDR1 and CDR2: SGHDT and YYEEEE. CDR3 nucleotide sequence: TGTGCCAGCAGCTTGACCACAGGGGCGGAAAATCAGCCCCAGCATTTT. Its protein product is CASSLTTGAENQPQHF.

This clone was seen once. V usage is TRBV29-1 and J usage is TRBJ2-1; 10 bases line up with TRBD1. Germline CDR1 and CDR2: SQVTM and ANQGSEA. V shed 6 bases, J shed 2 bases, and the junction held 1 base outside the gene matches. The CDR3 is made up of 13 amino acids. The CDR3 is CSVGTGAYNEQFF. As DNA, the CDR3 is TGCAGCGTCGGGACAGGGGCCTACAATGAGCAGTTCTTC.

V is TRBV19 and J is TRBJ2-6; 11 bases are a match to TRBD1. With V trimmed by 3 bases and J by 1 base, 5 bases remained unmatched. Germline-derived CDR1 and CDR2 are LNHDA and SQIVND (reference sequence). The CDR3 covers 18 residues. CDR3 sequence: CASSIGRDRGSGANVLTF. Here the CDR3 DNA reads TGTGCCAGTAGTATCGGTAGGGACAGGGGGTCTGGGGCCAACGTCCTGACTTTC.